Listed below are T cell receptor beta chains from one sample, sequenced in a study of blood T cell repertoires in COVID-19. Profiled with immunoSEQ multiplex PCR; TCRdb holds only in-frame clones, not every one. The data contain some 200,000 clones, about 90% of them singletons. The sequenced sample was peripheral blood. These TCRs come from a man aged 30-40 years with acute or convalescent COVID-19. Both conserved end residues are part of each CDR3. Each record gives: V gene, D gene, J gene, CDR3 DNA, CDR3 protein. The D gene is left open where the match is weak.

V: TRBV3-1/TRBV3-2
D: TRBD1
J: TRBJ1-4
DNA: TGTGCCAGCAGCCAAGGGAGACAGGGGGCGGGAGGAAAACTGTTTTTT
CDR3: CASSQGRQGAGGKLFF

V: TRBV5-1
D: TRBD1
J: TRBJ1-1
DNA: TGCGCCAGCAGCTTCGGGGACAGGTGGAACACTGAAGCTTTCTTT
CDR3: CASSFGDRWNTEAFF

V: TRBV7-2
D: -
J: TRBJ2-1
DNA: TGTGCCAGCAGCTCAGACGGACTGCCCAACAATGAGCAGTTCTTC
CDR3: CASSSDGLPNNEQFF

V: TRBV11-2
D: TRBD1
J: TRBJ2-1
DNA: TGTGCCAGCAGCCCCGGGGACAGGGTGTCCTACAATGAGCAGTTCTTC
CDR3: CASSPGDRVSYNEQFF

V: TRBV9
D: -
J: TRBJ1-1
DNA: TGTGCCAGCAGCGTAATCGGGTCCCGTGGGTTGAACACTGAAGCTTTCTTT
CDR3: CASSVIGSRGLNTEAFF

V: TRBV21-1
D: -
J: TRBJ2-7
DNA: TGTGCCAGCAGTCGAGAACAGGGAAAAGTCCACGAGCAGTACTTC
CDR3: CASSREQGKVHEQYF

V: TRBV6-1
D: TRBD1
J: TRBJ2-5
DNA: TGTGCCAGCAGTGAAGGGGGGACAGTGCAAGAGACCCAGTACTTC
CDR3: CASSEGGTVQETQYF

V: TRBV28
D: -
J: TRBJ2-7
DNA: TGTGCCAGCAGGACCCCTGGGGCCCCCCCCTACGAGCAGTACTTC
CDR3: CASRTPGAPPYEQYF

V: TRBV28
D: TRBD1
J: TRBJ2-7
DNA: TGTGCCAGCAGTTTGTATCAAAGGACAGGGATCCACGAGCAGTACTTC
CDR3: CASSLYQRTGIHEQYF

V: TRBV27
D: -
J: TRBJ2-7
DNA: TGTGCCAGCAGTTGGAGGGATTCCTCCTACGAGCAGTACTTC
CDR3: CASSWRDSSYEQYF

V: TRBV30
D: -
J: TRBJ1-1
DNA: TGTGCCTGGGAGAGGGGGGGGGAGTGGAACACTGAAGCTTTCTTT
CDR3: CAWERGGEWNTEAFF

V: TRBV6-5
D: TRBD2
J: TRBJ2-3
DNA: TGTGCCAGCGTTGCCAGCGGGAGGGCCCTGAATACGCAGTATTTT
CDR3: CASVASGRALNTQYF